This T cell receptor beta chain derives from a study of OX40 agonist ivuxolimab in advanced cancers. Overall study context: A partial response was reached by three patients: one with hepatocellular carcinoma and two with cutaneous melanoma. Study-wide results and limits: Antigen specificity remained undetermined for the expanded peripheral T cells. Mean expanded clone counts were higher in CD8+ than CD4+ T cells.

Concerning this clone: Its matching antigen is unknown.

Repertoires were generated with immunoSEQ multiplex PCR, while TCRdb's copy carries only in-frame clones and drops some. The table shows 45,000 to 60,000 clones, with roughly nine tenths occurring only once. Germline lookup yields CDR1 SGDLS and CDR2 YYNGEE. Trimming took off 3 bases at V and 1 base at J, with 14 bases between the two ends. The CDR3 consists of 16 residues. The specimen comprised CD4+ or CD8+ T cells sorted from blood, sampled in a trial of the OX40 agonist ivuxolimab. This TCR came from an adult with an advanced solid tumor such as melanoma, head and neck, liver or kidney cancer. The chain couples TRBV9 to TRBJ1-3; the D gene is possibly TRBD1 (5 bases). The CDR3 DNA follows: TGTGCCAGCAGCGGAGAGGGGCGATATTCTGGAAACACCATATATTTT. Protein: CASSGEGRYSGNTIYF.